This entry lists 5 T cell receptor beta chains sequenced from one sample in a study of regulatory T cells in long-lasting Graves disease. CDR3 regions were amplified by Arm-PCR using iRepertoire HTBI primers to build TCR beta libraries. In TCRdb, the multiplex PCR reads were re-called with MiXCR into one record per CDR3 protein. The table lists about 470,000 distinct CDR3 sequences, just under 15% of them singletons. As for time point: newly diagnosed GD, antithyroid drugs for less than 3 months. PBMC RNA served as the TCR library source. Another study also made use of these data, one on T cells in Graves' hyperthyroidism and ophthalmopathy.

The source material was peripheral blood mononuclear cells (PBMCs), sampled at new diagnosis, from a patient treated with antithyroid drugs. Source of these receptors: a woman aged 25 to 39 with Graves disease.

This clonotype was observed at least ten times. This rearrangement joins TRBV28 to TRBJ2-7; 7 bases agree with TRBD1. With 2 bases clipped from V and 3 bases from J, the junction kept 7 bases outside the gene matches. The CDR3 extends over 15 amino acids. Per germline, CDR1 MDHEN and CDR2 SYDVKM. CDR3 residues: CASSLGLQGIYEQYF. The CDR3 nucleotides are TGTGCCAGCAGTTTAGGGTTACAGGGGATCTACGAGCAGTACTTC.

This clonotype occurred many times. The V and J genes are TRBV28 and TRBJ1-1; 11 nucleotides agree with TRBD1. The CDR3 consists of 15 residues. Trimming cost V 7 bases and J 4 bases; bases outside gene matches: 8. Germline loops: CDR1 MDHEN, CDR2 SYDVKM. CDR3 residues: CASILPGTGGTEAFF. In DNA form, the CDR3 reads TGTGCCAGCATTTTGCCCGGGACAGGGGGCACTGAAGCTTTCTTT.

Comments on this clonotype: This likely came from a read error, as a far larger clone is one base away. The chain is built from TRBV2 and TRBJ2-5, with TRBD2 as a possible D gene (5 bases). Germline V gene sequence: CDR1 SNHLY, CDR2 FYNNEI. Trimming shortened V by 0 bases and J by 11 bases, and 22 bases separated the two germline ends. The CDR3 has 16 amino acids. In nucleotides, the CDR3 is TGTGCCAGCAGTGAAGCGGTGAGCGGCTCCCTGGATGAGCAGTACTTC. The encoded protein is CASSEAVSGSLDEQYF.

This clonotype was picked up many times. The rearrangement joins TRBV11-2 to TRBJ2-1; TRBD2 agrees at 9 bases. The CDR3 loop spans 16 amino acids. Germline CDR1 and CDR2: SGHAT and FQNNGV. The junction had 9 bases not matched to a gene; V was cut back by 3 bases and J by 6 bases. Here the CDR3 DNA reads TGTGCCAGCAGCTTCATCCAGCGGGAGGTGGGCAATGAGCAGTTCTTC. It encodes CASSFIQREVGNEQFF.

In this sample, this clonotype turned up many times. The chain joins TRBV30 to TRBJ2-5; D is possibly TRBD1 (5 bases). Per the germline V gene, CDR1 is GTSNPN and CDR2 is SVGIG (reference sequence). V was trimmed by 0 bases and J by 2 bases, leaving 16 bases between them. There are 16 residues in the CDR3. The CDR3 nucleotides are TGTGCCTGGAGTGTATTCGGCAGGGCCGGGCAAGAGACCCAGTACTTC. Its translation: CAWSVFGRAGQETQYF.